Presented here are 19 T cell receptor beta chains from one specimen sequenced in a study of T-cell reconstitution after alpha-beta-depleted transplantation in children. Molecular barcoding with unique molecular identifiers was used for the TCRbeta library. Each CDR3 protein gets one entry after TCRdb re-called the PCR reads with MiXCR. Found here are 100,000 to 120,000 distinct CDR3 sequences, about 6% of them singletons; the top ten hold 20% to 25%. Specimen: PBMCs, mostly from graft donor cells, collected 360 days after TCRalphabeta/CD19-depleted stem cell transplant. The receptors here all came from a male patient under 10 years old who had a stem cell transplant for acute lymphoblastic leukemia, so the T cells may come from the graft donor.

This clonotype has more than one count but fewer than ten. The CDR3 sequence: CASSLGQARPQHF. The CDR3 DNA sequence: TGTGCCAGCAGCTTGGGACAGGCTCGTCCCCAGCATTTT. The rearrangement joins TRBV5-6 to TRBJ1-5, with D perhaps TRBD1 (6 bases). The CDR3 spans 13 residues. Germline values: CDR1 SGHDT, CDR2 YYEEEE. Trimming stripped 0 bases from V and 10 bases from J, with 11 bases between.

In this sample, this clonotype turned up a few times. The chain has TRBV7-9 and TRBJ2-1; possibly TRBD2 for D (5 bases). The CDR3 covers 14 residues. Germline V gene lookup returns CDR1 SEHNR and CDR2 FQNEAQ (reference sequence). Trimming pared 1 base from V and 8 bases from J, leaving 12 bases between. This chain's CDR3 is CASSLESRRHEQFF. In nucleotides, the CDR3 is TGTGCCAGCAGCTTAGAGTCCAGGAGGCATGAGCAGTTCTTC.

This clonotype has a handful of counts. The chain is built from TRBV10-3 and TRBJ2-2, with D possibly being TRBD1 (6 bases). The CDR3 runs 17 residues. Germline V gene sequence: CDR1 ENHRY, CDR2 SYGVKD. Trimming pared 3 bases from V and 0 bases from J, leaving 14 bases between. The CDR3 DNA reads as TGTGCCATCAGTGACCCCTGGACAGAGGCGAACACCGGGGAGCTGTTTTTT. Its protein product is CAISDPWTEANTGELFF.

In this sample, this clonotype turned up a few times. This chain links TRBV4-3 with TRBJ1-3; D call uncertain. Germline CDR1 is LGHNA and CDR2 is YSLEER. The V and J ends lost 0 bases and 3 bases respectively, with 6 bases between them. The CDR3 is 14 amino acids. The CDR3 spells CASSQESVGNTIYF. The CDR3 bases are TGCGCCAGCAGCCAAGAATCGGTTGGAAACACCATATATTTT.

This clonotype has a handful of counts. The rearrangement links TRBV6-2 or TRBV6-3 to TRBJ1-5; 7 nucleotides agree with TRBD1. Germline lookup yields CDR1 MNHEY and CDR2 SVGEGT. V was pared by 4 bases and J by 6 bases, with 3 bases of the junction left unmatched. This CDR3 is built from 13 residues. The CDR3 DNA is TGTGCCAGCAGTTTCTACAGGGGTCAGCCCCAGCATTTT. It encodes CASSFYRGQPQHF.

The chain carries TRBV27 and TRBJ2-3; D might be TRBD1 (6 bases). The V end lost 6 bases, the J end lost 1 base, and 11 bases lay between the germline ends. Germline-derived CDR1 and CDR2 are MNHEY and SMNVEV (reference sequence). The CDR3 length is 14 residues. The CDR3: CASSLNRGTDTQYF. The CDR3 DNA sequence: TGTGCCAGCAGCTTGAACAGGGGCACAGATACGCAGTATTTT.

In this sample, this clonotype turned up many times. The genes are TRBV6-5 and TRBJ2-1, with D perhaps TRBD2 (5 bases). The CDR3 has 13 amino acids. Germline values: CDR1 MNHEY, CDR2 SVGAGI. V was trimmed by 6 bases and J by 4 bases, leaving 10 bases between them. CDR3 in amino acids: CASSMDSYNEQFF. The CDR3 bases are TGTGCCAGCAGCATGGACTCTTACAATGAGCAGTTCTTC.

The rearrangement links TRBV12-5 to TRBJ1-1; D possibly corresponds to TRBD1 (6 bases). V lost 1 base and J 1 base, leaving 7 bases between the germline ends. CDR3 size: 14 residues. Per germline, CDR1 LGHNT and CDR2 FRNRAP. The DNA of the CDR3 is TGTGCTAGTGGTTTGGACAGGGAGAACACTGAAGCTTTCTTT. Its translation is CASGLDRENTEAFF.

This clonotype came up many times. The rearrangement links TRBV5-1 to TRBJ1-1; D ambiguous. Germline V CDR1 and CDR2: SGHRS, YFSETQ. The length of the CDR3 is 13 residues. Deletions cut 0 bases from V and 1 base from J, with 4 bases between. The CDR3, as DNA: TGCGCCAGCAGCTTGGATCCGAACACTGAAGCTTTCTTT. Residues: CASSLDPNTEAFF. The full variable domain, rest sourced from reference TRBV5-1 and TRBJ1-1, is KAGVTQTPRYLIKTRGQQVTLSCSPISGHRSVSWYQQTPGQGLQFLFEYFSETQRNKGNFPGRFSGRQFSNSRSEMNVSTLELGDSALYLCASSLDPNTEAFFGQGTRLTVV.

In this sample, this clonotype turned up a few times. This sequence joins TRBV28 and TRBJ2-6; 7 bases match TRBD1. V was pared by 6 bases and J by 2 bases, with 10 bases of the junction left unmatched. The germline V gene encodes CDR1 MDHEN and CDR2 SYDVKM. The CDR3 extends over 17 amino acids. The CDR3 sequence: CASSPTGRGAGANVLTF. The CDR3, as DNA: TGTGCCAGCAGCCCGACAGGGAGAGGGGCTGGGGCCAACGTCCTGACTTTC. The variable domain in full, with the rest retrieved from reference TRBV28 and TRBJ2-6, is DVKVTQSSRYLVKRTGEKVFLECVQDMDHENMFWYRQDPGLGLRLIYFSYDVKMKEKGDIPEGYSVSREKKERFSLILESASTNQTSMYLCASSPTGRGAGANVLTFGAGSRLTVL.

CDR3 sequence (DNA): TGCGCCAGCAGCCAAGGGACAGGGGCTAAGGGCAATGAGCAGTTCTTC. Protein sequence: CASSQGTGAKGNEQFF. The J gene is TRBJ2-1, the V gene TRBV4-3; 9 nucleotides match TRBD1. Germline V gives CDR1 LGHNA, CDR2 YSLEER. The V gene end was trimmed by 1 base and the J gene end by 6 bases; junction bases not matched to a gene: 7. The CDR3 is 16 amino acids.

This clonotype has a handful of counts. The rearrangement links TRBV28 to TRBJ1-3; no clear D. CDR1 and CDR2 (germline): MDHEN, SYDVKM. V lost 3 bases to trimming and J lost 4 bases, with 7 bases between them. CDR3 length equals 13 residues. CDR3 amino acids: CASSFYPGNTIYF. As DNA, the CDR3 is TGTGCCAGCAGTTTCTACCCGGGAAACACCATATATTTT. Drawing the rest from reference TRBV28 and TRBJ1-3, the complete variable domain is DVKVTQSSRYLVKRTGEKVFLECVQDMDHENMFWYRQDPGLGLRLIYFSYDVKMKEKGDIPEGYSVSREKKERFSLILESASTNQTSMYLCASSFYPGNTIYFGEGSWLTVV.

This clonotype was detected ten times or more. The rearrangement uses TRBV24-1 and TRBJ2-2, with D possibly TRBD2 on 6 matching bases. Trimming removed 4 bases at V and 0 bases at J, with 14 bases between. Looked up from germline, CDR1 is KGHDR and CDR2 is SFDVKD. The CDR3 runs 17 residues. The CDR3 nucleotides read TGTGCCACCAGTGAACTCGGACGGGGGTCGAACACCGGGGAGCTGTTTTTT. It translates to CATSELGRGSNTGELFF.

This clonotype came up many times. This sequence joins TRBV2 and TRBJ2-1, with D maybe TRBD1 (6 bases). Trimming removed 2 bases from V and 8 bases from J, with 10 bases in between. The CDR3 extends over 13 amino acids. Germline V gives CDR1 SNHLY, CDR2 FYNNEI. CDR3 DNA: TGTGCCAGCAGTGAATTGGGGGCCGATGAGCAGTTCTTC. The encoded protein is CASSELGADEQFF.

This clonotype appeared many times. The rearrangement joins TRBV7-2 to TRBJ2-2, with D perhaps assigned TRBD1 or TRBD2 (5 bases each). CDR1 is SGHTA and CDR2 is FQGNSA in the germline V gene. The CDR3 runs to 16 residues. With 7 bases removed from V and 0 bases from J, the gap between germline ends came to 15 bases. In DNA, the CDR3 is TGTGCCAGCACCCCTGGGGCTAGCCCGAACACCGGGGAGCTGTTTTTT. This sequence encodes CASTPGASPNTGELFF.

The V gene is TRBV4-1, the J gene TRBJ2-2; TRBD2 agrees at 8 bases. With 3 bases clipped from V and 4 bases from J, the junction kept 13 bases outside the gene matches. The CDR3 covers 18 residues. Germline V lookup: CDR1 MGHRA, CDR2 YSYEKL. The CDR3 DNA reads as TGCGCCAGCAGCCAGATGGCGGGACTAGGGTTTAGCACCGGGGAGCTGTTTTTT. This encodes CASSQMAGLGFSTGELFF.

This chain joins TRBV28 and TRBJ2-3; D is perhaps TRBD2 (6 bases). The V end lost 7 bases, the J end lost 0 bases, and 14 bases lay between the germline ends. Germline V gene sequence: CDR1 MDHEN, CDR2 SYDVKM. This CDR3 has 15 amino acids. The CDR3 is CASTTLGGSTDTQYF. In DNA form, the CDR3 reads TGTGCCAGCACAACTCTTGGGGGGAGCACAGATACGCAGTATTTT.

This clonotype was counted between two and nine times. This chain joins TRBV5-1 and TRBJ2-1, with a weak D call TRBD2 (6 bases). Between the trimmed V and J ends, which lost 0 bases and 7 bases, there was a span of 14 bases. Germline CDR1 SGHRS, CDR2 YFSETQ. This CDR3 is built from 15 residues. The CDR3, as DNA: TGCGCCAGCAGCTTGGTCAGGCTAGCGTGGAATGAGCAGTTCTTC. This gives the protein CASSLVRLAWNEQFF.

This clonotype was recorded at least ten times. This chain joins TRBV4-3 and TRBJ2-5; D not certain. The V gene's germline CDR1 is LGHNA and CDR2 YSLEER. The germline V and J ends were trimmed by 0 bases and 4 bases, with 12 bases remaining between them. The CDR3 is 15 residues long. CDR3 in DNA: TGCGCCAGCAGCCAAGATCGTCTCCTGACAGAGACCCAGTACTTC. Translated: CASSQDRLLTETQYF.